Listed below are T cell receptor beta chains from one sample, sequenced in a study of shared clonotypes between healthy human individuals. The protocol was immunoSEQ multiplex PCR, while the TCRdb copy is restricted to in-frame clones and leaves out a portion. The sample lists over 2 million clones, roughly 96% occurring once. Sequenced material: naive CD4+ T cells sorted from blood. Receptor source: a man aged 18 to 30 in good health. Both conserved end residues are part of each CDR3. Fields, in order: V gene, clone size, J gene, D gene, CDR3 protein, CDR3 DNA. D genes are given only for firm matches. The size field is filled for only some rows; it gives once, few, many or a size class.

TRBV30	-	TRBJ1-2	TRBD1	CAWIRTGQGYGYTF	TGTGCCTGGATCCGGACAGGGCAAGGCTATGGCTACACCTTC
TRBV7-2	-	TRBJ2-2	-	CASSSPNTGELFF	TGTGCCAGCAGCTCCCCGAACACCGGGGAGCTGTTTTTT
TRBV29-1	-	TRBJ2-5	-	CSVLTQGGETQYF	TGCAGCGTTCTTACTCAGGGAGGCGAGACCCAGTACTTC
TRBV6-5	-	TRBJ2-2	TRBD1	CASSPGQRNTGELFF	TGTGCCAGCAGTCCGGGACAGAGGAACACCGGGGAGCTGTTTTTT
TRBV5-1	-	TRBJ2-7	-	CASSLLGVGGYEQYF	TGCGCCAGCAGCTTGCTCGGCGTCGGGGGCTACGAGCAGTACTTC
TRBV29-1	-	TRBJ2-1	TRBD2	CSLVSGTTSYNEQFF	TGCAGCCTAGTAAGTGGGACTACATCCTACAATGAGCAGTTCTTC
TRBV18	once	TRBJ2-3	-	CASSPLGAPSTDTQYF	TGTGCCAGCTCACCATTGGGGGCGCCCAGCACAGATACGCAGTATTTT
TRBV30	few	TRBJ2-7	-	CAWSGDYEQYF	TGTGCCTGGAGTGGAGACTACGAGCAGTACTTC
TRBV7-9	-	TRBJ1-3	-	CASSYGTSGNTIYF	TGTGCCAGCAGTTACGGGACATCTGGAAACACCATATATTTT
TRBV5-1	few	TRBJ2-7	-	CASSLVDEQYF	TGCGCCAGCAGCTTGGTAGACGAGCAGTACTTC
TRBV10-3	-	TRBJ2-5	-	CAISEMYQETQYF	TGTGCCATCAGTGAAATGTACCAAGAGACCCAGTACTTC
TRBV5-1	once	TRBJ2-2	TRBD1	CASSLRQGWGTGELFF	TGCGCCAGCAGCCTTCGACAGGGTTGGGGCACCGGGGAGCTGTTTTTT
TRBV2	-	TRBJ1-3	-	CASSPDSRNTIYF	TGTGCCAGCAGTCCTGACAGTCGAAACACCATATATTTT
TRBV28	-	TRBJ2-2	-	CASSLVPYTGELFF	TGTGCCAGCAGTTTGGTCCCCTACACCGGGGAGCTGTTTTTT
TRBV7-9	-	TRBJ1-1	-	CASSFLGAVGANTEAFF	TGTGCCAGCAGCTTTCTTGGGGCTGTAGGTGCGAACACTGAAGCTTTCTTT
TRBV6-6	-	TRBJ2-1	-	CASSYEARQFF	TGTGCCAGCAGTTACGAGGCACGGCAGTTCTTC
TRBV4-1	-	TRBJ1-5	-	CASSQEGGGGSNQPQHF	TGCGCCAGCAGCCAAGAAGGGGGGGGCGGAAGCAATCAGCCCCAGCATTTT
TRBV7-2	-	TRBJ1-6	TRBD1	CASRSTGVGSPLHF	TGTGCCAGCAGATCTACAGGGGTGGGTTCACCCCTCCACTTT
TRBV7-9	-	TRBJ2-7	TRBD1	CASSLVGQSYEQYF	TGTGCCAGCAGCTTAGTGGGACAGTCCTACGAGCAGTACTTC
TRBV10-1	-	TRBJ1-1	-	CASREEGTWNTEAFF	TGCGCCAGCAGAGAGGAGGGGACCTGGAACACTGAAGCTTTCTTT
TRBV6-5	-	TRBJ1-2	TRBD1	CASSLTGVNYGYTF	TGTGCCAGCAGTCTTACAGGGGTTAACTATGGCTACACCTTC
TRBV7-8	-	TRBJ2-7	TRBD2	CASSASTRDYSYEQYF	TGTGCCAGCAGCGCCTCGACCCGGGACTACTCCTACGAGCAGTACTTC
TRBV29-1	-	TRBJ1-1	-	CSVSQANTEAFF	TGCAGCGTTTCTCAGGCGAACACTGAAGCTTTCTTT
TRBV28	-	TRBJ2-5	-	CASSSGQIQETQYF	TGTGCCAGCAGTTCCGGACAGATCCAAGAGACCCAGTACTTC
TRBV7-3	few	TRBJ2-7	-	CASSSLTGPYEQYF	TGTGCCAGCAGCTCGTTGACTGGGCCCTACGAGCAGTACTTC
TRBV5-1	few	TRBJ2-1	-	CASSLTGADNEQFF	TGCGCCAGCAGCTTGACTGGGGCGGACAATGAGCAGTTCTTC
TRBV7-3	-	TRBJ2-1	TRBD2	CASSLTGTRSLMSSYNEQFF	TGTGCCAGCAGCTTAACGGGGACTAGATCTTTAATGAGCTCCTACAATGAGCAGTTCTTC
TRBV5-1	-	TRBJ1-2	TRBD1	CASSPDRVNGYTF	TGCGCCAGCAGCCCGGACAGGGTGAATGGCTACACCTTC
TRBV7-2	-	TRBJ2-3	-	CASSSGHTQYF	TGTGCCAGCAGCTCAGGGCATACGCAGTATTTT
TRBV30	-	TRBJ1-1	-	CAWSVKTNTEAFF	TGTGCCTGGAGTGTCAAGACAAACACTGAAGCTTTCTTT
TRBV6-5	-	TRBJ2-7	-	CASRRDGTSYEQYF	TGTGCCAGCAGGCGGGACGGTACCTCCTACGAGCAGTACTTC
TRBV7-6	-	TRBJ2-7	-	CASSLGVKYEQYF	TGTGCCAGCAGCTTAGGAGTTAAGTACGAGCAGTACTTC
TRBV5-1	-	TRBJ2-1	-	CASSLESSGSLAQFF	TGCGCCAGCAGCTTGGAGTCGTCGGGGTCTCTTGCGCAGTTCTTC
TRBV18	-	TRBJ2-6	TRBD1	CASSPIGTGGSGANVLTF	TGTGCCAGCTCACCCATCGGGACAGGGGGGTCTGGGGCCAACGTCCTGACTTTC
TRBV7-8	-	TRBJ1-2	TRBD1	CASSLGAGGHYGYTF	TGTGCCAGCAGCTTAGGGGCAGGGGGCCACTATGGCTACACCTTC
TRBV18	-	TRBJ2-7	-	CASSREASYEQYF	TGTGCCAGCTCAAGGGAGGCAAGCTACGAGCAGTACTTC
TRBV7-8	-	TRBJ2-1	TRBD1	CASSSRDRVDEQFF	TGTGCCAGCAGCTCCAGAGACAGGGTTGATGAGCAGTTCTTC
TRBV6-1	-	TRBJ1-1	-	CASSETRTNTEAFF	TGTGCCAGCAGTGAAACTCGGACGAACACTGAAGCTTTCTTT
TRBV9	-	TRBJ2-5	TRBD2	CASSVATAGGQETQYF	TGTGCCAGCAGCGTAGCGACAGCGGGGGGGCAAGAGACCCAGTACTTC
TRBV7-8	once	TRBJ1-1	-	CASSLFQVANTEAFF	TGTGCCAGCAGCTTATTTCAAGTGGCAAACACTGAAGCTTTCTTT
TRBV7-2	-	TRBJ2-7	-	CASSLGREQYF	TGTGCCAGCAGCTTAGGTCGCGAGCAGTACTTC
TRBV30	-	TRBJ2-5	-	CAWSVRDGGKYQETQYF	TGTGCCTGGAGTGTACGGGACGGTGGAAAGTACCAAGAGACCCAGTACTTC
TRBV4-1	-	TRBJ2-2	-	CASSLPFGQPHLFGELFF	TGCGCCAGCAGCCTTCCGTTTGGACAGCCTCATCTGTTCGGGGAGCTGTTTTTT